A selection of T cell receptor beta chains follows, all from one sample in a study of graft-versus-host responses after intestinal transplantation. Using immunoSEQ multiplex PCR, the repertoire was profiled, and TCRdb retains in-frame clones only, with some absent. The sample yields about 80,000 clones, around 93% seen once. Sequencing was performed on PBMCs, taken 98 days after intestinal transplantation. Receptors originate from a human patient who received an intestinal transplant, so some T cells may come from the graft donor. Each CDR3 is given without its conserved first and last residue.

>TRBV6-5|TRBJ2-1
ASRGGAGSNEQF
>TRBV7-2|TRBJ2-1
ASSLIRASGRPGEQF
>TRBV6-6|TRBJ1-1
ASIPSGNTEAF
>TRBV28|TRBJ1-3
ASRLSLGGPSGNTIY
>TRBV28|TRBJ1-1
ASSPYVGAHTEAF
>TRBV5-1|TRBJ2-5
ASSPGRITQETQY
>TRBV5-6|TRBJ2-3
ASSSGPTDTQY
>TRBV19|TRBJ2-7
ASSIDLTSGTYEQY
>TRBV28|TRBJ1-2
ASSFPSGQGAWGYT
>TRBV5-4|TRBJ2-6
ASSLPGTGKSGANVLT
>TRBV19|TRBJ1-2
ASSIDLRYGYT
>TRBV4-1|TRBJ1-3
ASSRSLVGNTIY
>TRBV4-3|TRBJ2-2
ASSLPGGTGELF
>TRBV29-1|TRBJ2-5
SVGDGGGKETQY
>TRBV6-1|TRBJ2-1
ASSRDEQF
>TRBV5-1|TRBJ2-1
ASSLVWAGWDGEQF
>TRBV29-1|TRBJ2-2
SVKDTGELF
>TRBV11-2|TRBJ2-3
ASSLGRGSTDTQY
>TRBV5-4|TRBJ2-5
ASSLRWEETQY
>TRBV14|TRBJ2-1
ASSQQTGTGGYEQF
>TRBV30|TRBJ2-7
AWSLAGEQY
>TRBV4-2|TRBJ2-2
ASSHLGQGGSGELF
>TRBV5-6|TRBJ1-2
ASSFDREEVINYGYT